Listed below are T cell receptor beta chains from one sample, sequenced in a study of T-cell reconstitution after alpha-beta-depleted transplantation in children. TCRdb reanalysed the PCR reads using MiXCR and keeps one entry per CDR3 protein. The profile shows about 1,000,000 distinct CDR3 sequences, about 29% of them singletons. The sequenced sample was PBMCs, mostly from graft donor cells, obtained 360 days after TCRalphabeta/CD19-depleted stem cell transplant. These receptors were taken from a boy less than two years old who had a stem cell transplant for SCID, so the T cells may come from the graft donor. Each CDR3 is given with its conserved first and last residue. The D gene is left open where the match is weak. Clone size is not always given. Where it is, it says once, few, many or a class for expanded clones.

.	TRBV10-3	TRBJ2-7	TRBD2	CAISETISGGLVYEQYF	TGTGCCATCAGTGAAACAATTAGCGGGGGCCTCGTCTACGAGCAGTACTTC
few	TRBV29-1	TRBJ2-2	TRBD2	CSAPGGGSGTGELFF	TGCAGCGCGCCAGGCGGGGGTTCGGGCACCGGGGAGCTGTTTTTT
few	TRBV20-1	TRBJ1-2	.	CSATTGIYGYTF	TGCAGTGCTACTACAGGGATCTATGGCTACACCTTC
.	TRBV2	TRBJ2-3	.	CASSGLIHSAATDTQYF	TGTGCCAGCAGTGGGCTGATTCATTCCGCGGCAACAGATACGCAGTATTTT
.	TRBV15	TRBJ2-5	TRBD1	CATSNFWRTGGQETQYF	TGTGCCACCAGCAACTTCTGGAGGACAGGGGGCCAAGAGACCCAGTACTTC
.	TRBV6-1	TRBJ2-5	TRBD2	CASKPNSGAQETQYF	TGTGCCAGCAAACCCAATAGCGGGGCCCAAGAGACCCAGTACTTC
.	TRBV20-1	TRBJ2-7	.	CSARVRGSSYEQYF	TGCAGTGCTAGAGTTAGGGGGAGCTCCTACGAGCAGTACTTC
few	TRBV7-2	TRBJ1-1	.	CASTQNRVGTEAFF	TGTGCCAGCACCCAGAACAGGGTTGGGACTGAAGCTTTCTTT
.	TRBV20-1	TRBJ2-2	TRBD2	CSASGLAGVSPGELFF	TGCAGTGCTAGTGGTCTAGCGGGGGTCTCTCCCGGGGAGCTGTTTTTT
.	TRBV7-2	TRBJ2-5	.	CASSIRDSLAVVQYF	TGTGCCAGCAGCATCCGGGACTCCCTAGCCGTAGTCCAGTACTTC
.	TRBV18	TRBJ2-5	.	CASSPRVKETQYF	TGTGCCAGCTCACCGCGGGTAAAAGAGACCCAGTACTTC
few	TRBV29-1	TRBJ2-2	TRBD1	CSVRDRGERELFF	TGCAGCGTCAGGGACAGGGGAGAGAGGGAGCTGTTTTTT
few	TRBV28	TRBJ2-2	.	CASGGTGGTGELFF	TGTGCCAGCGGCGGGACCGGAGGGACCGGGGAGCTGTTTTTT
few	TRBV12-5	TRBJ2-1	.	CASGSWGGAYNEQFF	TGTGCTAGTGGTAGCTGGGGTGGGGCCTACAATGAGCAGTTCTTC
.	TRBV18	TRBJ1-2	TRBD1	CASSGGQTFTNYGYTF	TGTGCCAGCTCAGGGGGACAGACCTTTACCAACTATGGCTACACCTTC
.	TRBV6-5	TRBJ2-1	.	CASSSPRATSSYNEQFF	TGTGCCAGCAGTTCCCCACGGGCTACTTCTTCCTACAATGAGCAGTTCTTC
.	TRBV5-4	TRBJ1-1	.	CASSLGGFPEAFF	TGTGCCAGCAGCTTGGGGGGCTTCCCTGAAGCTTTCTTT
.	TRBV7-2	TRBJ2-3	TRBD2	CASSLGLAGVRTDTQYF	TGTGCCAGCAGCTTAGGGCTAGCGGGGGTCAGGACAGATACGCAGTATTTT
few	TRBV15	TRBJ2-2	TRBD1	CATSRRGKTGEANTGELFF	TGTGCCACCAGCAGAAGAGGAAAGACAGGGGAGGCGAACACCGGGGAGCTGTTTTTT
few	TRBV29-1	TRBJ1-1	.	CSPSRVSTEAFF	TGCAGCCCCTCCAGGGTAAGCACTGAAGCTTTCTTT
.	TRBV5-1	TRBJ2-3	TRBD2	CASSLTGGISTDTQYF	TGCGCCAGCAGCCTAACGGGGGGAATTTCCACAGATACGCAGTATTTT
.	TRBV9	TRBJ1-4	.	CASGVTPTNEKLFF	TGTGCCAGCGGCGTCACCCCAACTAATGAAAAACTGTTTTTT
few	TRBV7-3	TRBJ2-1	TRBD2	CASSLLASGQQFF	TGTGCCAGCAGCCTTCTGGCTAGCGGGCAGCAGTTCTTC
.	TRBV12-3/TRBV12-4	TRBJ2-7	TRBD1	CASGDRTYEQYF	TGTGCCAGCGGGGACAGGACCTACGAGCAGTACTTC
.	TRBV2	TRBJ1-2	.	CASSEWSPGYTF	TGTGCCAGCAGTGAATGGAGTCCCGGCTACACCTTC
.	TRBV12-3/TRBV12-4	TRBJ2-3	TRBD2	CASSLKGLEDTQYF	TGTGCCAGCAGTTTAAAGGGACTAGAGGATACGCAGTATTTT
.	TRBV28	TRBJ2-4	.	CASSFRGLGSKNIQYF	TGTGCCAGCAGTTTCAGGGGCTTGGGATCCAAAAACATTCAGTACTTC
.	TRBV29-1	TRBJ2-5	.	CSVGVGRAEETQYF	TGCAGCGTTGGGGTTGGTAGGGCCGAAGAGACCCAGTACTTC
many	TRBV2	TRBJ2-3	TRBD2	CASRTSGDTQYF	TGTGCCAGCAGGACTAGCGGAGATACGCAGTATTTT
few	TRBV10-3	TRBJ2-1	.	CAISDGVHNEQFF	TGTGCCATCAGTGACGGCGTGCACAATGAGCAGTTCTTC
few	TRBV27	TRBJ2-7	.	CASSLWGAPNYEQYF	TGTGCCAGCAGTTTGTGGGGCGCTCCTAACTACGAGCAGTACTTC